This TCR beta chain was recovered during a study of T cells in tuberculosis (dated by TCRdb to between 2017 and 2018). Study-level background: The study combined CD1B tetramers and high-throughput TCR immunosequencing to characterize T cells specific for the mycobacterial lipid antigen glucose monomycolate (GMM). In a South African clinical cohort, IGRA-negative adolescents, IGRA-positive adolescents with latent tuberculosis and adults with active tuberculosis were compared, with 10 to 11 people in each group. Active tuberculosis patient PBMC were archived before or within 7 days of starting standard anti-tuberculosis treatment.

Taken from cysteine to phenylalanine, the CDR3 has 14 residues. Only the CDR3 portion is preserved as DNA: 42 bases, with reading frame beginning at the first base. The germline V gene (reference sequence) gives CDR1 as SGHNT and CDR2 as YYREEE. Trimming leaves V shorter by 10 bases and J shorter by 2 bases, with the junction holding 8 bases beyond the gene matches. TCR libraries were generated with the immunoSEQ multiplex PCR assay, using TCR-beta and/or TCR-alpha/delta assays for each sample. The amplified TCR libraries were sequenced using the Illumina high-throughput platform. The paper's data handling went like this. Clustering and dimensionality reduction relied on pairwise TCRdist distances among GMM-specific receptors from T cells that were either sorted ex vivo or expanded in vitro. Each clinical repertoire was scored by mean NN-distance, the average TCRdist to the nearest 10% of tetramer-positive reference sequences. GEM TCR motif frequency was calculated as the fraction of unique TCRs that matched known GEM sequences by V/J usage and CDR3 length. Active tuberculosis was classified by linear discriminant analysis with leave-one-out cross-validation, implemented in scikit-learn. In its TCRdb copy, this immuneACCESS table keeps in-frame sequences only and misses some clones. Where compared with another copy, unresolved V genes explain less than half of these, and the others have no known cause. V and J calls and clone size are as listed in that table; D and trimming were resolved from the DNA. This sample comprises more than 20,000 clones, about 85% of them detected only once. The ten largest account for 15% of the sample.

To note about this clone: The antigen this receptor binds is unknown. Base quality data are lacking; no much larger clone is found one base away.

What the time point label conveys for this sample: new active TB diagnosis, blood taken before or within 7 days of starting treatment. The active tuberculosis patients were newly diagnosed, HIV-seronegative South African adults aged 18 years or older. Active tuberculosis was confirmed by positive sputum smear microscopy and/or positive M. tuberculosis culture. Immunosequencing of unsorted cryopreserved PBMC covered, on average, around 99,000 T cells per clinical donor. Study-wide conclusions, independent of this receptor: Active tuberculosis TCR-alpha repertoires showed smaller mean NN-distances to GMM-specific TCRs than IGRA-negative controls, suggesting clonal expansion of these TCRs. With the diverse GMM-specific repertoire as input, a classifier achieved around 87% accuracy (AUROC roughly 0.88), whereas GEM motif frequencies as input gave 60% to 70% accuracy. The smaller NN-distances in active tuberculosis patients were driven in part by shorter CDR3-alpha lengths, while the difference seen for TCR-beta was not statistically significant. Clinical samples were chosen by availability of cryopreserved specimens, and active tuberculosis cases were adults while controls were adolescents.

The clonotype was recovered from an adult with tuberculosis. The chain couples TRBV5-4 to TRBJ2-5, with TRBD1 identical over 10 junction bases. The sequences come from PBMCs, collected at tuberculosis diagnosis. The DNA sequence is as follows: TGTGCCTGCACCGGGACAGGGGTTCAAGAGACCCAGTACTTC. Translated, this gives CACTGTGVQETQYF.